These 9 T cell receptor beta chains originate from one sample sequenced in a study of T cell responses to AZD1222 COVID-19 vaccine. Assay used: immunoSEQ multiplex PCR; TCRdb lists only in-frame clones, some missing. This sample has about 180,000 clones; 80% to 90% occur once, and the top ten carry approximately 8%. The specimen was peripheral blood, collected on day 0 of AZD1222 vaccination. Source of these receptors: an adult in good health.

The gene calls are TRBV11-3 and TRBJ2-6, with 7 bases fitting TRBD1. Germline V gives CDR1 SGHNT, CDR2 YENEEA. The CDR3 has 17 amino acids. V shed 4 bases and J 0 bases; nucleotides not matched to a gene: 6. CDR3 coding DNA: TGTGCCAGCAGCTGGGGGACAGAAGACTCTGGGGCCAACGTCCTGACTTTC. It codes for CASSWGTEDSGANVLTF.

The chain joins TRBV7-2 to TRBJ1-5, with D possibly matching TRBD1 (5 bases). Germline V CDR1 and CDR2: SGHTA, FQGNSA. Trimming stripped 2 bases from V and 5 bases from J, with 13 bases between. The CDR3 spans 15 residues. CDR3 coding DNA: TGTGCCAGCAGCTTATTCGCGGGGCGAGATCAGCCCCAGCATTTT. It translates to CASSLFAGRDQPQHF.

J is TRBJ2-5 and V is TRBV24-1, with a possible D match to TRBD1 (6 bases). The germline V gene has CDR1 KGHDR and CDR2 SFDVKD. The CDR3 is made up of 15 amino acids. Deletions cut 4 bases from V and 1 base from J, with 12 bases between. The CDR3: CATSDPRQVQETQYF. The CDR3 DNA follows: TGTGCCACCAGTGACCCTCGACAGGTCCAAGAGACCCAGTACTTC.

The V gene is TRBV6-5, the J gene TRBJ1-1; D unclear. V lost 2 bases, J lost 8 bases, and 18 bases lay in between. The germline V gene has CDR1 MNHEY and CDR2 SVGAGI. CDR3 size: 15 residues. The CDR3 reads CASSYRDRRTEEAFF. As DNA, the CDR3 is TGTGCCAGCAGTTACCGTGATAGAAGGACCGAAGAAGCTTTCTTT.

This clone was counted once. Other nucleotide sequences in the sample specify the same CDR3. This sequence joins TRBV27 and TRBJ1-2; 8 bases are a match to TRBD1. Germline CDR1 reads MNHEY; CDR2 reads SMNVEV (reference sequence). Germline trimming cut 2 bases from V and 4 bases from J; bases unmatched to any gene: 6. The length of the CDR3 is 15 residues. CDR3 in amino acids: CASSLSTGGIYGYTF. CDR3 DNA sequence: TGTGCCAGCAGTTTAAGTACAGGGGGAATCTATGGCTACACCTTC.

This clone was detected only once. V gene TRBV6-5 combines with J gene TRBJ2-5; 11 nucleotides match TRBD2. CDR1 is MNHEY, CDR2 SVGAGI, per germline. The J segment lost 7 bases and the V segment lost 0 bases, leaving 7 bases of the junction unmatched. This CDR3 has 16 amino acids. The CDR3 sequence is CASSYSELAGAWTQYF. CDR3 DNA sequence: TGTGCCAGCAGTTACTCTGAACTAGCGGGGGCCTGGACCCAGTACTTC.

The chain joins TRBV6-5 to TRBJ1-1; D is uncertain. V shed 2 bases and J shed 1 base, with 2 bases lying between them. This CDR3 is 12 amino acids long. Germline V CDR1 and CDR2: MNHEY, SVGAGI. The CDR3 nucleotides are TGTGCCAGCAGTTACCCGAACACTGAAGCTTTCTTT. Encoded protein: CASSYPNTEAFF.

The chain is built from TRBV5-6 and TRBJ2-5; the match to TRBD2 covers 12 bases. Germline V gene lookup returns CDR1 SGHDT and CDR2 YYEEEE. CDR3 size: 14 residues. Losses at the gene ends were 2 bases for V and 13 bases for J; bases not matched to a gene: 9. The CDR3 loop is CASSFGTSGRPWYF. The CDR3 DNA sequence: TGTGCCAGCAGCTTCGGGACTAGCGGGCGCCCTTGGTACTTC.

The V call is TRBV10-1, the J call TRBJ1-1; 7 nucleotides match TRBD1. Trimming removed 8 bases from V and 3 bases from J; junction bases left unmatched: 6. The germline V gene has CDR1 WNHNN and CDR2 SYGVQD (reference sequence). The CDR3 length is 13 residues. The CDR3 sequence: CASSGGVDTEAFF. CDR3 coding DNA: TGCGCCAGCTCAGGGGGGGTCGACACTGAAGCTTTCTTT.